The 19 T cell receptor beta chains in this list originate from one sample, sequenced in a study of T-cell memory formation after mild COVID-19. TCRdb fed the 5' RACE reads into MiXCR, producing one record per CDR3 protein. Altogether about 340,000 distinct CDR3 sequences are present, approximately 15% being singletons, with the ten largest covering around 21%. What was sequenced was PBMCs or a T cell subset sorted from them (not recorded which). These receptors originate from a man aged 18 to 30 who had mild COVID-19 (a few samples of this study predate the infection). Cell type and time point are not known.

This clonotype was counted only a few times. The chain is built from TRBV20-1 and TRBJ1-2; 7 bases are a match to TRBD1. CDR1 is DFQATT, CDR2 SNEGSKA, per germline (reference sequence). This CDR3 is built from 12 residues. Trimming cost V 3 bases and J 7 bases; bases outside gene matches: 5. The CDR3 region has the DNA TGCAGTGCTAGGGGACAGTATGTTGGCTACACCTTC. Translated, it gives CSARGQYVGYTF.

This clonotype was detected only a few times. CDR3: CASRTAGTQYF. The CDR3, as DNA: TGTGCCAGCAGGACGGCGGGGACCCAGTACTTC. The chain links TRBV6-5 to TRBJ2-5; tentative D call: TRBD2 (5 bases). The CDR3 length is 11 residues. Trimming cost V 6 bases and J 7 bases, with 9 bases left between them. Germline-derived CDR1 and CDR2 are MNHEY and SVGAGI.

The J gene is TRBJ1-1, the V gene TRBV27; D ambiguous. The germline V gene has CDR1 MNHEY and CDR2 SMNVEV (reference sequence). The CDR3 totals 15 residues. The V end lost 5 bases, the J end lost 2 bases, and 15 bases lay between the germline ends. CDR3 in amino acids: CASSDPGHSNTEAFF. CDR3 DNA sequence: TGTGCCAGCAGTGACCCCGGGCACAGTAACACTGAAGCTTTCTTT.

This clonotype was seen only once. A much larger clonotype is one base distant, so this may be a read error. The chain links TRBV7-2 to TRBJ2-5; TRBD2 is a possible D gene (5 bases). V was shortened by 3 bases and J by 1 base, with 6 bases between the two germline ends. The CDR3 has 13 residues. Germline assignment: CDR1 SGHTA and CDR2 FQGNSA. DNA for the CDR3: TGTGCCAGCAGCTTCGGGGTCCAAGAGACCCAGTACTTC. Translating it yields CASSFGVQETQYF. Combining the CDR3 with reference TRBV7-2 and TRBJ2-5 gives the whole variable domain GAGVSQSPSNKVTEKGKDVELRCDPISGHTALYWYRQSLGQGLEFLIYFQGNSAPDKSGLPSDRFSAERTGGSVSTLTIQRTQQEDSAVYLCASSFGVQETQYFGPGTRLLVL.

J is TRBJ2-3 and V is TRBV30, with unresolved D. CDR1 GTSNPN and CDR2 SVGIG come from the germline V gene (reference sequence). This CDR3 has 12 amino acids. Between the trimmed V and J ends, which lost 0 bases and 6 bases, there was a span of 7 bases. CDR3 nucleotide sequence: TGTGCCTGGAGTGTACCGTCCGATACGCAGTATTTT. Protein product: CAWSVPSDTQYF.

The chain links TRBV27 to TRBJ2-5; D gene uncertain. CDR1 and CDR2 from the germline V gene are MNHEY and SMNVEV (reference sequence). This CDR3 spans 13 amino acids. V gave up 3 bases and J gave up 4 bases, with 9 bases separating them. The CDR3 region has the DNA TGTGCCAGCAGTTTGGTGGTTGCAGAGACCCAGTACTTC. Its translation is CASSLVVAETQYF.

The chain has TRBV29-1 and TRBJ2-7; 9 positions match TRBD1. The germline CDR1 and CDR2 sequences are SQVTM and ANQGSEA. Trimming at V came to 2 bases and at J to 3 bases, leaving 11 bases not matched to a gene. CDR3 length: 16 amino acids. CDR3 sequence: CSVESHGTGPDYEQYF. CDR3 coding DNA: TGCAGCGTTGAATCCCATGGGACAGGGCCGGACTACGAGCAGTACTTC.

The chain uses TRBV7-3 and TRBJ2-1; perhaps TRBD2 as D (5 bases). Trimming shortened V by 4 bases and J by 10 bases, and 20 bases separated the two germline ends. In germline, CDR1 is SGHTA, CDR2 FQGTGA. The CDR3 totals 15 residues. The CDR3 bases are TGTGCCAGCAGCTCCACTAGTCCGGAGGTAGGGGAGCAGTTCTTC. Its translation: CASSSTSPEVGEQFF.

This rearrangement joins TRBV5-1 to TRBJ2-7, with 8 nucleotides matching TRBD1. The CDR3 length is 14 residues. The trim removed 4 bases at V and 5 bases at J, leaving 8 bases unmatched. Germline CDR1 reads SGHRS; CDR2 reads YFSETQ. The CDR3 sequence is CASSIGQGTNEQYF. The DNA of the CDR3 is TGCGCCAGCAGCATCGGACAGGGAACCAACGAGCAGTACTTC. The full variable domain, rest sourced from reference TRBV5-1 and TRBJ2-7, is KAGVTQTPRYLIKTRGQQVTLSCSPISGHRSVSWYQQTPGQGLQFLFEYFSETQRNKGNFPGRFSGRQFSNSRSEMNVSTLELGDSALYLCASSIGQGTNEQYFGPGTRLTVT.

The chain joins TRBV7-2 to TRBJ2-1; D could derive from TRBD1 or TRBD2 (6 bases each). The CDR3 contains 17 residues. CDR1 is SGHTA and CDR2 is FQGNSA in the germline V gene. V shed 0 bases and J shed 4 bases, with 16 bases lying between them. CDR3 region: CASSLATDWRGYNEQFF. In DNA, the CDR3 is TGTGCCAGCAGCTTAGCTACCGACTGGAGGGGGTACAATGAGCAGTTCTTC.

This chain joins TRBV5-8 and TRBJ2-7; no definite D call. The CDR3 sequence is 13 residues long. Per the germline V gene, CDR1 is SGHTS and CDR2 is YDEGEE. V shed 0 bases and J shed 3 bases, with 7 bases lying between them. CDR3 in DNA: TGTGCCAGCAGCTTGGGACGTGACTACGAGCAGTACGTC. It yields the protein CASSLGRDYEQYV.

This clonotype came up a few times. The chain recombines TRBV12-3 or TRBV12-4 with TRBJ2-2, with 7 bases aligning to TRBD2. The CDR3 has 15 amino acids. J was trimmed by 5 bases and V by 5 bases; bases with no gene match: 8. The CDR3 here is CASSVLAGVTGELFF. CDR3 DNA sequence: TGTGCCAGCAGTGTTCTGGCGGGGGTTACCGGGGAGCTGTTTTTT.

J is TRBJ1-2 and V is TRBV6-2 or TRBV6-3, with unresolved D. This CDR3 has 13 residues. The germline V and J ends were trimmed by 5 bases and 2 bases, with 9 bases remaining between them. Germline V gives CDR1 MNHEY, CDR2 SVGEGT. The CDR3 protein is CASSRGRNYGYTF. DNA for the CDR3: TGTGCCAGCAGTAGAGGACGGAACTATGGCTACACCTTC.

This rearrangement joins TRBV24-1 to TRBJ2-5; tentative D call: TRBD1 (6 bases). Germline CDR1 reads KGHDR; CDR2 reads SFDVKD. The CDR3 loop spans 14 amino acids. V lost 2 bases to trimming and J lost 3 bases, with 9 bases between them. CDR3 loop: CATSDWDTEETQYF. The DNA of the CDR3 is TGTGCCACCAGTGATTGGGACACAGAAGAGACCCAGTACTTC.

The chain recombines TRBV3-1 with TRBJ2-1, with TRBD1 matching over 8 bases. The V gene's germline CDR1 is LGHDT and CDR2 YNNKEL (reference sequence). This CDR3 is built from 16 residues. The ends lost 4 bases at V and 2 bases at J; junction bases unmatched: 7. DNA for the CDR3: TGTGCCAGCAGCCCCTCCGGGACAGGCACCTACAATGAGCAGTTCTTC. Its protein product is CASSPSGTGTYNEQFF.

This clonotype has only one observation. V gene TRBV7-8 combines with J gene TRBJ1-6; 7 positions match TRBD1. There are 16 residues in the CDR3. CDR1 SGHVS and CDR2 FQNEAQ come from the germline V gene. V was clipped by 6 bases and J by 5 bases; unmatched bases: 10. The DNA of the CDR3 is TGTGCCAGCAGGCAACAACCCGGGACAGATAATTCACCCCTCCACTTT. Translation: CASRQQPGTDNSPLHF.

The gene calls are TRBV10-3 and TRBJ2-3, with 9 positions matching TRBD2. V dropped 6 bases and J dropped 0; count of bases not matched to a gene: 7. In germline, CDR1 is ENHRY, CDR2 SYGVKD. The CDR3 is 16 residues long. CDR3 in amino acids: CAIREGTSMSTDTQYF. The DNA for the CDR3 is TGTGCCATCAGAGAAGGGACTAGCATGAGCACAGATACGCAGTATTTT.

This clonotype was seen only a few times. This chain joins TRBV11-1 and TRBJ2-3; unclear D gene. CDR3 length: 11 residues. Germline CDR1 is SGHAT and CDR2 is FQDESV (reference sequence). Trimming cost V 6 bases and J 11 bases, with 12 bases left between them. The CDR3 reads CASRFQEMQYF. CDR3 bases: TGTGCCAGCAGGTTCCAAGAGATGCAGTATTTT.

The genes are TRBV28 and TRBJ1-5, with D possibly matching TRBD1 (6 bases). Germline lookup yields CDR1 MDHEN and CDR2 SYDVKM. V was cut by 5 bases and J by 7 bases, with 15 bases left in between. The CDR3 has 14 amino acids. The CDR3: CASSPSGGRQPQHF. The DNA for the CDR3 is TGTGCCAGCAGTCCCTCCGGGGGCAGACAGCCCCAGCATTTT.